The rows below give T cell receptor beta chains drawn from one sample of a study of OX40 agonist ivuxolimab in advanced cancers. Repertoires were generated with immunoSEQ multiplex PCR, while TCRdb's copy carries only in-frame clones and drops some. The data contain some 80,000 clones, 87% of them singletons. The material sequenced was CD4+ or CD8+ T cells sorted from blood, taken in a trial of the OX40 agonist ivuxolimab. The receptors were sampled from an adult with an advanced solid tumor such as melanoma, head and neck, liver or kidney cancer. The CDR3 runs from the conserved cysteine through the conserved F or W. A D gene is named only where the DNA matches it firmly. Not every row has a clone size; where given, it reads once, few, many or a size class.

v_gene: TRBV5-1; abundance: -; j_gene: TRBJ1-1; d_gene: -; CDR3aa: CASSSERGTEAFF; CDR3nt: TGCGCCAGCAGCTCCGAGAGGGGCACTGAAGCTTTCTTT
v_gene: TRBV30; abundance: -; j_gene: TRBJ1-2; d_gene: -; CDR3aa: CAWRESGGRVYGYTF; CDR3nt: TGTGCCTGGAGGGAAAGTGGGGGGCGCGTCTATGGCTACACCTTC
v_gene: TRBV5-1; abundance: -; j_gene: TRBJ1-1; d_gene: -; CDR3aa: CASSLEIGGQNTEAFF; CDR3nt: TGCGCCAGCAGCTTGGAAATTGGAGGGCAGAACACTGAAGCTTTCTTT
v_gene: TRBV18; abundance: -; j_gene: TRBJ2-7; d_gene: TRBD2; CDR3aa: CASSPGLAGAGEQYF; CDR3nt: TGTGCCAGCTCACCGGGACTAGCGGGAGCCGGGGAGCAGTACTTC
v_gene: TRBV9; abundance: -; j_gene: TRBJ1-3; d_gene: TRBD1; CDR3aa: CASSGQGAKGNTIYF; CDR3nt: TGTGCCAGCAGCGGACAGGGGGCGAAAGGAAACACCATATATTTT
v_gene: TRBV5-8; abundance: -; j_gene: TRBJ1-5; d_gene: -; CDR3aa: CASSPNRGPQHF; CDR3nt: TGTGCCAGCAGCCCCAACCGGGGCCCCCAGCATTTT
v_gene: TRBV29-1; abundance: -; j_gene: TRBJ1-1; d_gene: TRBD1; CDR3aa: CSVGDRGGVNTEAFF; CDR3nt: TGCAGCGTTGGGGACAGGGGTGGGGTGAACACTGAAGCTTTCTTT
v_gene: TRBV28; abundance: -; j_gene: TRBJ1-1; d_gene: TRBD1; CDR3aa: CASSPSGTANTEAFF; CDR3nt: TGTGCCAGCAGTCCTTCCGGGACAGCGAACACTGAAGCTTTCTTT
v_gene: TRBV5-6; abundance: once; j_gene: TRBJ2-6; d_gene: -; CDR3aa: CASSLYSGANVLTF; CDR3nt: TGTGCCAGCAGCTTGTACTCTGGGGCCAACGTCCTGACTTTC
v_gene: TRBV11-2; abundance: -; j_gene: TRBJ2-6; d_gene: -; CDR3aa: CASGGWAAGSGANVLTF; CDR3nt: TGTGCCAGCGGTGGGTGGGCAGCCGGCTCTGGGGCCAACGTCCTGACTTTC
v_gene: TRBV7-9; abundance: -; j_gene: TRBJ2-3; d_gene: -; CDR3aa: CASSHGGSGGDTQYF; CDR3nt: TGTGCCAGCAGCCATGGCGGTTCGGGCGGAGATACGCAGTATTTT